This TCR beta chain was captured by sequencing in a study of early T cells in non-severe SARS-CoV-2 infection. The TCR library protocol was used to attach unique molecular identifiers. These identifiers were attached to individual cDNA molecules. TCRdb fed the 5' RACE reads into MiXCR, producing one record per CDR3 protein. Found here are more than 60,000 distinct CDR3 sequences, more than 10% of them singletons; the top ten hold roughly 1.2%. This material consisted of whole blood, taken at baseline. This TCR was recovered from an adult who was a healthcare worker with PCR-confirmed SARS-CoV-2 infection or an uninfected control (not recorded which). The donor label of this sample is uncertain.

The CDR3 DNA is TGTGCCAGCAGCCGGGGACAGGGGCATGAAAAACTGTTTTTT. This sequence encodes CASSRGQGHEKLFF. The chain has TRBV5-6 and TRBJ1-4; 10 bases are shared with TRBD1. The V segment lost 4 bases and the J segment 6 bases; nucleotides outside the gene matches: 3. This CDR3 has 14 amino acids. CDR1 and CDR2 (germline): SGHDT, YYEEEE. Using reference TRBV5-6 and TRBJ1-4 for the parts outside the CDR3, the full variable domain is DAGVTQSPTHLIKTRGQQVTLRCSPKSGHDTVSWYQQALGQGPQFIFQYYEEEERQRGNFPDRFSGHQFPNYSSELNVNALLLGDSALYLCASSRGQGHEKLFFGSGTQLSVL.